The present T cell receptor beta chain was sequenced within a study of blood T cell repertoires in COVID-19. Only in-frame clones appear in the TCRdb table, and some are missing; sequencing was by immunoSEQ multiplex PCR. This sample yields 150,000 to 200,000 clones, of which around three quarters are seen a single time; roughly a sixth belongs to the top ten. In its sample, this clone was seen many times. The CDR3 spans 15 residues. Germline CDR1 reads MDHEN; CDR2 reads SYDVKM. V was pared by 4 bases and J by 0 bases, with 9 bases between. The chain joins TRBV28 to TRBJ1-4; D is unresolved. The sequenced sample was PBMCs or T cells enriched from blood (not recorded which). The sequence was obtained from a woman aged 45-65 years with acute COVID-19. CDR3 sequence reads: CASSSSQATNEKLFF. CDR3 in DNA: TGTGCCAGCAGTTCAAGCCAAGCAACTAATGAAAAACTGTTTTTT. The full variable domain, its missing parts supplied by reference TRBV28 and TRBJ1-4, is DVKVTQSSRYLVKRTGEKVFLECVQDMDHENMFWYRQDPGLGLRLIYFSYDVKMKEKGDIPEGYSVSREKKERFSLILESASTNQTSMYLCASSSSQATNEKLFFGSGTQLSVL.